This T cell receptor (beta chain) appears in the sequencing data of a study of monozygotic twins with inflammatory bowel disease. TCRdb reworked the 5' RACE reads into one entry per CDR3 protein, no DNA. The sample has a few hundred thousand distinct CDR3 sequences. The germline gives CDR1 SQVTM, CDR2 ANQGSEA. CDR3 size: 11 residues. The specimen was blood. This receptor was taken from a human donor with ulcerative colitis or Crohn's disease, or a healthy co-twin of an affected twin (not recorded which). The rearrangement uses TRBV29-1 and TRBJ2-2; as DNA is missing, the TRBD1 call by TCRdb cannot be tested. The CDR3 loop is CSSGDTGELFF.